A selection of T cell receptor beta chains follows, all from one sample in a study of vaccination effects on CD4 cells after COVID-19. Their target antigens are unknown. TCRdb's table, derived via immunoSEQ multiplex PCR, lists solely in-frame clones and lacks some. The data contain approximately 61,000 clones, approximately 81% of them seen just once; the ten biggest clones take up 4.3%. Sample: CD4+ T cells from PBMCs cultured without peptide, taken after COVID-19 vaccination. The receptors derive from a human donor who received a COVID-19 vaccine. Both conserved end residues are part of each CDR3. D genes are given only for firm matches. For some rows the clone size is stated as once, few or many, or as a class when expanded; others skip it.

>TRBD1|NA|TRBV5-1|TRBJ2-1
CASSPGQGPRNEQFF
TGCGCCAGCAGCCCCGGACAGGGTCCCAGGAATGAGCAGTTCTTC
>NA|once|TRBV4-3|TRBJ1-4
CASSLHREGVNEKLFF
TGCGCCAGCAGCCTACACCGGGAGGGCGTTAATGAAAAACTGTTTTTT
>NA|few|TRBV19|TRBJ2-1
CASSTILTGASPSIF
TGTGCCAGTAGTACAATCCTAACGGGTGCTAGCCCATCTATCTTC
>NA|NA|TRBV4-1|TRBJ1-2
CASSQDTKDYGYTF
TGCGCCAGCAGCCAAGATACTAAGGACTATGGCTACACCTTC
>NA|NA|TRBV15|TRBJ1-3
CATSRDSDTIYF
TGTGCCACCAGCAGAGACTCGGACACCATATATTTT
>TRBD2|NA|TRBV2|TRBJ2-4
CASSGLAVLAKNIQYF
TGTGCCAGCAGTGGACTAGCGGTTCTAGCCAAAAACATTCAGTACTTC
>NA|NA|TRBV29-1|TRBJ2-1
CSVRRSGLYNEQFF
TGCAGCGTCAGAAGATCGGGGCTCTACAATGAGCAGTTCTTC
>NA|NA|TRBV5-1|TRBJ1-1
CASSLGGRAEAFF
TGCGCCAGCAGCTTGGGGGGGAGGGCCGAAGCTTTCTTT
>TRBD1|many|TRBV5-4|TRBJ1-2
CASSIRTGDYTF
TGTGCCAGCAGCATCCGGACAGGGGACTACACCTTC
>NA|NA|TRBV7-2|TRBJ1-2
CASSLRPDWHGYTF
TGTGCCAGCAGCTTACGCCCGGACTGGCATGGCTACACCTTC
>NA|NA|TRBV25-1|TRBJ1-6
CASSEWGSPLHF
TGTGCCAGCAGTGAGTGGGGTTCACCCCTCCACTTT
>NA|NA|TRBV15|TRBJ2-1
CATSSGGLRGYNEQFF
TGTGCCACCAGCAGCGGGGGTCTTCGGGGTTACAATGAGCAGTTCTTC
>TRBD1|NA|TRBV6-5|TRBJ2-3
CASSVTGADTQYF
TGTGCCAGCAGCGTTACAGGGGCAGATACGCAGTATTTT
>NA|NA|TRBV7-3|TRBJ1-1
CASSPFMNTEAFF
TGTGCCAGCAGCCCCTTCATGAACACTGAAGCTTTCTTT
>NA|NA|TRBV5-4|TRBJ1-3
CASSPAGSSGNTIYF
TGTGCCAGCAGCCCCGCAGGGAGCTCTGGAAACACCATATATTTT
>NA|NA|TRBV28|TRBJ2-5
CASSRNSGKETQYF
TGTGCCAGCAGTCGAAATAGCGGAAAAGAGACCCAGTACTTC
>TRBD2|once|TRBV4-2|TRBJ2-5
CASSQDRLAEAWGETQYF
TGTGCCAGCAGCCAAGATCGGCTAGCGGAAGCTTGGGGGGAGACCCAGTACTTC
>NA|NA|TRBV28|TRBJ2-2
CASSLPSGNTGELFF
TGTGCCAGCAGTTTGCCTTCTGGGAACACCGGGGAGCTGTTTTTT
>NA|once|TRBV18|TRBJ1-2
CASSPPVGTLGYTF
TGTGCCAGCTCACCGCCCGTTGGGACGCTCGGCTACACCTTC
>NA|NA|TRBV4-2|TRBJ1-1
CASSPETTEAFF
TGTGCCAGCAGCCCTGAAACCACTGAAGCTTTCTTT
>TRBD2|NA|TRBV7-2|TRBJ2-1
CASSLAGGYNEQFF
TGTGCCAGCAGCTTAGCGGGAGGGTACAATGAGCAGTTCTTC
>NA|NA|TRBV19|TRBJ1-3
CASSPPRSGNTIYF
TGTGCCAGCTCCCCACCCCGGTCTGGAAACACCATATATTTT
>NA|few|TRBV6-1|TRBJ1-5
CASSEGVRGNQPQHF
TGTGCCAGCAGTGAGGGAGTGCGGGGAAACCAGCCCCAGCATTTT
>NA|NA|TRBV19|TRBJ1-1
CASSMTRGRGSTEAFF
TGTGCCAGTAGTATGACGAGGGGCAGGGGTTCGACTGAAGCTTTCTTT
>NA|NA|TRBV9|TRBJ2-7
CASGLDYEQYF
TGTGCCAGCGGGTTGGATTACGAGCAGTACTTC
>TRBD1|NA|TRBV7-3|TRBJ2-2
CASSPRQGLGTGELFF
TGTGCCAGCAGCCCCCGACAGGGCCTGGGAACCGGGGAGCTGTTTTTT
>NA|NA|TRBV16|TRBJ1-2
CASSQGNNYGYTF
TGTGCCAGCAGCCAGGGGAACAACTATGGCTACACCTTC
>NA|NA|TRBV6-5|TRBJ1-2
CASMQWDYGYTF
TGTGCCAGCATGCAGTGGGACTATGGCTACACCTTC
>NA|NA|TRBV7-2|TRBJ2-1
CASSPTGRGNNEQFF
TGTGCCAGCAGCCCGACAGGGAGGGGAAACAATGAGCAGTTCTTC
>TRBD1|few|TRBV7-2|TRBJ1-1
CASSLVRGGNTEAFF
TGTGCCAGCAGCTTAGTCAGGGGGGGGAACACTGAAGCTTTCTTT
>NA|once|TRBV7-9|TRBJ2-1
CASSLGNSEEFF
TGTGCCAGCAGCTTAGGGAACTCCGAGGAGTTCTTC
>NA|once|TRBV6-1|TRBJ1-2
CASSEARDGYTF
TGTGCCAGCAGTGAAGCTAGAGATGGCTACACCTTC
>NA|NA|TRBV5-1|TRBJ1-3
CASSLNPGSSGNTIYF
TGCGCCAGCAGCTTGAATCCGGGGAGCTCTGGAAACACCATATATTTT
>TRBD2|few|TRBV3-1/TRBV3-2|TRBJ2-5
CASSRLAGVQETQYF
TGTGCCAGCAGCCGCTTAGCGGGGGTCCAAGAGACCCAGTACTTC
>NA|once|TRBV28|TRBJ2-7
CASSPPGTAASYEQYF
TGTGCCAGCAGCCCCCCCGGGACGGCGGCTTCCTACGAGCAGTACTTC
>TRBD1|NA|TRBV5-1|TRBJ1-2
CASSLSGRGNGYTF
TGCGCCAGCAGCTTGTCGGGCAGGGGGAATGGTTACACCTTC
>NA|NA|TRBV19|TRBJ1-6
CASSLDGYNSPLHF
TGTGCCAGTAGCCTTGACGGATATAATTCACCCCTCCACTTT
>NA|NA|TRBV6-2/TRBV6-3|TRBJ1-2
CASSPTSRWANYGYTF
TGTGCCAGCAGCCCGACCTCCCGATGGGCAAACTATGGCTACACCTTC
>TRBD1|once|TRBV7-9|TRBJ1-2
CASSLGTAFNYGYTF
TGTGCCAGCAGCTTGGGGACAGCTTTTAACTATGGCTACACCTTC
>TRBD1|NA|TRBV4-2|TRBJ1-3
CASSQTPGQTLNTIYF
TGTGCCAGCAGCCAGACTCCGGGACAGACCTTAAACACCATATATTTT
>NA|NA|TRBV19|TRBJ2-1
CASSIAARNEQFF
TGTGCCAGTAGTATAGCCGCTAGAAATGAGCAGTTCTTC
>TRBD1|NA|TRBV3-1/TRBV3-2|TRBJ2-2
CASSQAGTVGELFF
TGTGCCAGCAGCCAAGCCGGGACAGTCGGGGAGCTGTTTTTT
>NA|few|TRBV7-9|TRBJ1-2
CASSLLGTNYGYTF
TGTGCCAGCAGCTTGTTAGGGACAAACTATGGCTACACCTTC
>NA|NA|TRBV10-3|TRBJ1-2
CAISESDYGYTF
TGTGCCATCAGTGAGTCCGACTATGGCTACACCTTC
>TRBD2|NA|TRBV4-3|TRBJ2-3
CASSQDWAGGLDTQYF
TGCGCCAGCAGCCAAGATTGGGCGGGGGGCCTTGATACGCAGTATTTT
>TRBD1|few|TRBV27|TRBJ1-5
CASSPKRTGVGNQPQHF
TGTGCCAGCAGTCCAAAGCGGACAGGGGTTGGCAATCAGCCCCAGCATTTT
>TRBD2|few|TRBV10-3|TRBJ2-1
CAIMAMGGGRSSYNEQFF
TGTGCCATCATGGCGATGGGGGGGGGAAGGAGCTCCTACAATGAGCAGTTCTTC
>NA|NA|TRBV27|TRBJ2-7
CASSPRGGAYEQYF
TGTGCCAGCAGTCCACGGGGAGGCGCCTACGAGCAGTACTTC
>NA|NA|TRBV20-1|TRBJ2-3
CSAREGNTQYF
TGCAGTGCAAGAGAGGGGAATACGCAGTATTTT
>NA|NA|TRBV5-1|TRBJ2-1
CASSPRGPDYEQFF
TGCGCCAGCAGCCCCCGTGGCCCCGACTATGAGCAGTTCTTC